Detailed here is one TCR beta chain. Antigen unknown. According to the study, TCR beta libraries were built with iRepertoire HTBI primers and CDR3-region Arm-PCR. Original processing notes: Identification yielded around 64 TRBV and about 15 TRBJ segments across samples. One entry per CDR3 protein, called by TCRdb with MiXCR from the multiplex PCR reads. TCRdb's processing, not the authors' own work, is the source of the V and J calls. The table lists roughly 500,000 distinct CDR3 sequences, about a fifth of them singletons. The time point: persistent/refractory GD, antithyroid drugs over 5 years with positive TRAb. After RNA was extracted from PBMCs, the TCR library was made from it. This entry is derived from a study of regulatory T cells in long-lasting Graves disease. The CDR3 consists of 16 residues. V lost 0 bases and J lost 7, with 18 bases in between. Germline CDR1 and CDR2: MNHNY and SVGAGI (reference sequence).

Overall study findings and caveats: New patients shared around 980 public clonotypes, and persistent patients shared more, with around 2,600. Newly diagnosed Graves' patients had higher TCR diversity than persistent ones. When disease was persistent, TRBV28, TRBJ1-2 and TRBJ2-5 were the favored segments.

This clonotype originated in a female donor with Graves disease. The source material was peripheral blood mononuclear cells (PBMCs), sampled when the disease was refractory, from a patient treated with antithyroid drugs. The J gene is TRBJ1-1, the V gene TRBV6-6; D remains ambiguous. This CDR3 is CASSYSSFGVELEAFF. DNA of the CDR3: TGTGCCAGCAGTTACTCGAGTTTTGGGGTGGAACTTGAAGCTTTCTTT.